A selection of T cell receptor beta chains follows, all from one sample in a study of response to subunit inactivated influenza vaccine. In TCRdb, the RT-PCR reads were re-called with MiXCR into one record per CDR3 protein. This sample has 450,000 to 700,000 distinct CDR3 sequences, with roughly 15% found just once. The sequences come from PBMCs from blood, collected roughly 13 days after vaccination. All receptors come from a man aged 50 to 60 who received an inactivated influenza vaccine. Both conserved end residues are part of each CDR3. D genes are given only for firm matches. The size field is filled for only some rows; it gives once, few, many or a size class.

v_call: TRBV3-1
j_call: TRBJ2-5
d_call: .
clone_size: few
cdr3_nt: TGTGCCAGCAGCCATTATACGATAGGGGTGGGCCAAGGGACCCAGTACTTC
cdr3_aa: CASSHYTIGVGQGTQYF

v_call: TRBV9
j_call: TRBJ2-5
d_call: .
clone_size: .
cdr3_nt: TGTGCCAGCAGCGTAGGAAGGAGGGCGGGGGAGACCCAGTACTTC
cdr3_aa: CASSVGRRAGETQYF

v_call: TRBV3-1
j_call: TRBJ1-4
d_call: .
clone_size: .
cdr3_nt: TGTGCCAGCAGCCAAGAACAGGGTGGGAGGGAAAAACTGTTTTTT
cdr3_aa: CASSQEQGGREKLFF

v_call: TRBV19
j_call: TRBJ1-5
d_call: .
clone_size: few
cdr3_nt: TGTGCCAGTAGTATAGCGGGGAATGGCAATCAGCCCCAGCATTTT
cdr3_aa: CASSIAGNGNQPQHF

v_call: TRBV4-3
j_call: TRBJ2-5
d_call: .
clone_size: few
cdr3_nt: TGCGCCAGCAGCCCCACTAGGGAAGAGACCCAGTACTTC
cdr3_aa: CASSPTREETQYF

v_call: TRBV5-1
j_call: TRBJ2-3
d_call: TRBD2
clone_size: many
cdr3_nt: TGCGCCAGCAGCTTCGGGACTAGCGGTAGCACAGATACGCAGTATTTT
cdr3_aa: CASSFGTSGSTDTQYF

v_call: TRBV28
j_call: TRBJ2-5
d_call: TRBD1
clone_size: .
cdr3_nt: TGTGCCAGTACAGGGGGCGCCCAAAGATGGGAGACCCAGTACTTC
cdr3_aa: CASTGGAQRWETQYF

v_call: TRBV6-1
j_call: TRBJ2-7
d_call: TRBD1
clone_size: few
cdr3_nt: TGTGCCAGCAGTGCTCGGCCGGGACAGGGAAGCGAGCAGTACTTC
cdr3_aa: CASSARPGQGSEQYF

v_call: TRBV20-1
j_call: TRBJ2-5
d_call: TRBD1
clone_size: few
cdr3_nt: TGCAGTGCTAGGGGTGAGACAGGGGGAGGAGAGACCCAGTACTTC
cdr3_aa: CSARGETGGGETQYF

v_call: TRBV5-1
j_call: TRBJ2-3
d_call: TRBD2
clone_size: .
cdr3_nt: TGCGCCAGCAGCTACGTGGGCGGGAGAACCACAGATACGCAGTATTTT
cdr3_aa: CASSYVGGRTTDTQYF

v_call: TRBV6-6
j_call: TRBJ2-7
d_call: .
clone_size: many
cdr3_nt: TGTGCCAGCAGTTACGCAGGAGGGGCCGAGCAGTACTTC
cdr3_aa: CASSYAGGAEQYF

v_call: TRBV7-9
j_call: TRBJ2-1
d_call: TRBD2
clone_size: once
cdr3_nt: TGTGCCAGCAGCTTAGGTTGGACTAGCGGGCGGCATGAGCAGTTCTTC
cdr3_aa: CASSLGWTSGRHEQFF

v_call: TRBV12-3/TRBV12-4
j_call: TRBJ1-3
d_call: .
clone_size: few
cdr3_nt: TGTGCCAGCAGTTTAGGAGGGAACACTGGAAACACCATATATTTT
cdr3_aa: CASSLGGNTGNTIYF

v_call: TRBV7-9
j_call: TRBJ1-6
d_call: .
clone_size: few
cdr3_nt: TGTGCCAGCAGCTTTGACCTAACCTTCTATAATTCACCCCTCCACTTT
cdr3_aa: CASSFDLTFYNSPLHF